The TCR beta chain under discussion was sequenced for a study of post-analysis software for immune sequencing data. Whole-study results and caveats: TRBV5-6, TRBV5-1 and TRBV20-1 belonged to a set of roughly five TRBV segments that were more frequent in patients than controls.

Trimming removed 2 bases from V and 3 bases from J, with 11 bases in between. The CDR3 covers 14 residues. The germline V gene has CDR1 SGHRS and CDR2 YFSETQ. There are a few counts of this clonotype. Its antigen remains unidentified. The library was made from cDNA and included unique molecular identifiers. A single record per CDR3 protein comes from TCRdb applying MiXCR to the PCR reads. Among hundreds of thousands of distinct CDR3 sequences listed, 45% were seen once. This chain connects TRBV5-1 to TRBJ1-1, with D perhaps TRBD1 (5 bases). The source is a girl aged 10 to 17 with multiple sclerosis. Input material: blood. The CDR3, as DNA: TGCGCCAGCAGCTTAACCCAGGGCGACACTGAAGCTTTCTTT. Amino acid sequence: CASSLTQGDTEAFF.